The source of this T cell receptor (beta chain) is a study of radiotherapy plus CTLA-4 blockade in lung cancer. Points from the study as a whole: Alongside interferon-beta, early blood T cell clone dynamics were reportedly the best predictor of response. Blood saw expansion of tumor-derived TCR clones after radiotherapy plus ipilimumab.

Per germline, CDR1 LNHNV and CDR2 YYDKDF (reference sequence). The CDR3 consists of 15 residues. The V gene lost 2 bases and the J gene lost 0 bases, with 7 bases spanning the gap. Sequencing was performed with immunoSEQ multiplex PCR; in TCRdb, only in-frame clones are kept and a portion is missing. The table lists 85,000 to 120,000 clones, approximately 81% of them singletons, with roughly 2.3% in the top ten. Comments on this clone: What it binds is not known.

The V call is TRBV15, the J call TRBJ1-4, with a weak D call TRBD1 (5 bases). This TCR came from a human donor with non-small cell lung cancer that progressed on radiotherapy plus ipilimumab. Some clones in this sample may be carry-over from other donors' samples. The source material was peripheral blood, sampled from a patient treated with radiotherapy plus ipilimumab. This CDR3 reads CATSRTGPTNEKLFF. The CDR3, as DNA: TGTGCCACCAGCAGAACAGGACCAACTAATGAAAAACTGTTTTTT.